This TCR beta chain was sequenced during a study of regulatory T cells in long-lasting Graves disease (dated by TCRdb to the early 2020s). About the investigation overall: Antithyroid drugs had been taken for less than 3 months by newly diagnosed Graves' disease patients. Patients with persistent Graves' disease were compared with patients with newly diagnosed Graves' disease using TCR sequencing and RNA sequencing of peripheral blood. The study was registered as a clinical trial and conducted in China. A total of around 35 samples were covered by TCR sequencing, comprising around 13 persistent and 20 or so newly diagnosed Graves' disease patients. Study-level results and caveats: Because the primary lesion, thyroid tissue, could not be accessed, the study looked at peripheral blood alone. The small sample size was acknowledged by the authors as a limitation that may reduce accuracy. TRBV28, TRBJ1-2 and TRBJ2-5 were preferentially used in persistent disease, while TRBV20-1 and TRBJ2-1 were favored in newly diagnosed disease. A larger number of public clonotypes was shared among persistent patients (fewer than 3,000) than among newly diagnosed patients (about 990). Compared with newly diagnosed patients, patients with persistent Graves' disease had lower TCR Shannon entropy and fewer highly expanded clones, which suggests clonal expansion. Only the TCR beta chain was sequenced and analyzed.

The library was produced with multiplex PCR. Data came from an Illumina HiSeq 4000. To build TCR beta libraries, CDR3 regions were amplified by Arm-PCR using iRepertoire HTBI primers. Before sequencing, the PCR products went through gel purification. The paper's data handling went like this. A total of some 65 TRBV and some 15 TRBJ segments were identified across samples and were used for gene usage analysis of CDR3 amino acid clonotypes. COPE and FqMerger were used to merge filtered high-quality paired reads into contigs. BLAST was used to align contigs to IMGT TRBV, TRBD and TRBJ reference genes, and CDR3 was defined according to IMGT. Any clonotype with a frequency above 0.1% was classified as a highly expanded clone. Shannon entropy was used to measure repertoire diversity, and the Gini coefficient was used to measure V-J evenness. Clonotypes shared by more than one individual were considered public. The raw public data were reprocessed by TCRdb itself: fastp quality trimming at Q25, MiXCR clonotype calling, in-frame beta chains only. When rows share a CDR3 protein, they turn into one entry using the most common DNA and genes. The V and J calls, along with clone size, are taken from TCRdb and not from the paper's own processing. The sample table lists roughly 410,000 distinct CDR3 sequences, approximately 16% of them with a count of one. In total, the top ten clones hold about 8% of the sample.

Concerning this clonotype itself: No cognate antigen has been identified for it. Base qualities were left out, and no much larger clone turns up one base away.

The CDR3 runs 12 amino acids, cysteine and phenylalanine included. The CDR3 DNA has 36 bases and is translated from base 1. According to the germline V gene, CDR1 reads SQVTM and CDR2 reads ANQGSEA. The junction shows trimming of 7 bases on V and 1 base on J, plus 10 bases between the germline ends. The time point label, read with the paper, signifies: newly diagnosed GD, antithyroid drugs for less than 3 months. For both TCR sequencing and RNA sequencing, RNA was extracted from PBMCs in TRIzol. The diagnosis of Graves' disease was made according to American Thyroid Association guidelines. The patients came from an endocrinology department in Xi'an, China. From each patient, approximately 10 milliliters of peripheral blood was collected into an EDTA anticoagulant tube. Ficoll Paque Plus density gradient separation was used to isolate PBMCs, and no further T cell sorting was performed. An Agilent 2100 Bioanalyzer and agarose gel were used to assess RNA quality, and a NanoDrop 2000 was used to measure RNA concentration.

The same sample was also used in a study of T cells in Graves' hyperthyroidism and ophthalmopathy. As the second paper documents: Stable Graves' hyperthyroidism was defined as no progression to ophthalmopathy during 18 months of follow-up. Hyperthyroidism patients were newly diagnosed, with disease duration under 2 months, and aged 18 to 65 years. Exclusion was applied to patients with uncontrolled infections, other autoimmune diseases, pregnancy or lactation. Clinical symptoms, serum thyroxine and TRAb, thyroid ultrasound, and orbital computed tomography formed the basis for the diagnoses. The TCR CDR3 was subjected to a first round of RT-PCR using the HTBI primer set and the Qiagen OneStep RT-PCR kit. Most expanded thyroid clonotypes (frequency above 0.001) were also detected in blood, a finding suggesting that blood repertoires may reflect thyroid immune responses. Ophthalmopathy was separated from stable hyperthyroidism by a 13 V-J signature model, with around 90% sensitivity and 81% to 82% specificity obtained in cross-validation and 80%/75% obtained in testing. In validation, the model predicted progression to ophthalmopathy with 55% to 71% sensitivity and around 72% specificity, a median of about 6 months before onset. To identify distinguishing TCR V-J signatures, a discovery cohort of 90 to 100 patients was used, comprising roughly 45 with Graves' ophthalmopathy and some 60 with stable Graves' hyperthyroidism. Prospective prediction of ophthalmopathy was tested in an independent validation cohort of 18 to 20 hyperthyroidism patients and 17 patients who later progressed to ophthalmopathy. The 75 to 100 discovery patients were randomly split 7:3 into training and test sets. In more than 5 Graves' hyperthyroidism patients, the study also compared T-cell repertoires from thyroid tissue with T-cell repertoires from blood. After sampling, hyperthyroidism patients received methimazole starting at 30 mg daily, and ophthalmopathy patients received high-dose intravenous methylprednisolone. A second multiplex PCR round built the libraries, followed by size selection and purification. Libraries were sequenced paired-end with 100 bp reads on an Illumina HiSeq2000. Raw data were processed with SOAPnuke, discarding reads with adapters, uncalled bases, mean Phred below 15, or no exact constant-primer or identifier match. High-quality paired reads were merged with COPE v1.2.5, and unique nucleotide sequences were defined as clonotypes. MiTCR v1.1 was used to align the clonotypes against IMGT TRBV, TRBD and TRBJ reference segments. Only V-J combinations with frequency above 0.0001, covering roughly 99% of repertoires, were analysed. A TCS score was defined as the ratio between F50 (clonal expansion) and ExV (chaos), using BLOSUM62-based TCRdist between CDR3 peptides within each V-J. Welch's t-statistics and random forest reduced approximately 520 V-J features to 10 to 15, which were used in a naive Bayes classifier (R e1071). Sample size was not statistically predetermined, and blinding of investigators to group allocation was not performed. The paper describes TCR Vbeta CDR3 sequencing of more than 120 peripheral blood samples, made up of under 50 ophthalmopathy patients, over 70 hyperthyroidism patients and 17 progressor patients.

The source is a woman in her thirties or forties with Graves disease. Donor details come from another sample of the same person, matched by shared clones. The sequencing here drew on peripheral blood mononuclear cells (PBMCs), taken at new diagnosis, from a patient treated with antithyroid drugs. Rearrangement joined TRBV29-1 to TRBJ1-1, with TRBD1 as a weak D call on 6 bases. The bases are TGCAGCGCTGGGGGCTGGAACACTGAAGCTTTCTTT. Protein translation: CSAGGWNTEAFF. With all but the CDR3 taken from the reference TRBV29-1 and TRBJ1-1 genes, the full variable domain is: SAVISQKPSRDICQRGTSLTIQCQVDSQVTMMFWYRQQPGQSLTLIATANQGSEATYESGFVIDKFPISRPNLTFSTLTVSNMSPEDSSIYLCSAGGWNTEAFFGQGTRLTVV.